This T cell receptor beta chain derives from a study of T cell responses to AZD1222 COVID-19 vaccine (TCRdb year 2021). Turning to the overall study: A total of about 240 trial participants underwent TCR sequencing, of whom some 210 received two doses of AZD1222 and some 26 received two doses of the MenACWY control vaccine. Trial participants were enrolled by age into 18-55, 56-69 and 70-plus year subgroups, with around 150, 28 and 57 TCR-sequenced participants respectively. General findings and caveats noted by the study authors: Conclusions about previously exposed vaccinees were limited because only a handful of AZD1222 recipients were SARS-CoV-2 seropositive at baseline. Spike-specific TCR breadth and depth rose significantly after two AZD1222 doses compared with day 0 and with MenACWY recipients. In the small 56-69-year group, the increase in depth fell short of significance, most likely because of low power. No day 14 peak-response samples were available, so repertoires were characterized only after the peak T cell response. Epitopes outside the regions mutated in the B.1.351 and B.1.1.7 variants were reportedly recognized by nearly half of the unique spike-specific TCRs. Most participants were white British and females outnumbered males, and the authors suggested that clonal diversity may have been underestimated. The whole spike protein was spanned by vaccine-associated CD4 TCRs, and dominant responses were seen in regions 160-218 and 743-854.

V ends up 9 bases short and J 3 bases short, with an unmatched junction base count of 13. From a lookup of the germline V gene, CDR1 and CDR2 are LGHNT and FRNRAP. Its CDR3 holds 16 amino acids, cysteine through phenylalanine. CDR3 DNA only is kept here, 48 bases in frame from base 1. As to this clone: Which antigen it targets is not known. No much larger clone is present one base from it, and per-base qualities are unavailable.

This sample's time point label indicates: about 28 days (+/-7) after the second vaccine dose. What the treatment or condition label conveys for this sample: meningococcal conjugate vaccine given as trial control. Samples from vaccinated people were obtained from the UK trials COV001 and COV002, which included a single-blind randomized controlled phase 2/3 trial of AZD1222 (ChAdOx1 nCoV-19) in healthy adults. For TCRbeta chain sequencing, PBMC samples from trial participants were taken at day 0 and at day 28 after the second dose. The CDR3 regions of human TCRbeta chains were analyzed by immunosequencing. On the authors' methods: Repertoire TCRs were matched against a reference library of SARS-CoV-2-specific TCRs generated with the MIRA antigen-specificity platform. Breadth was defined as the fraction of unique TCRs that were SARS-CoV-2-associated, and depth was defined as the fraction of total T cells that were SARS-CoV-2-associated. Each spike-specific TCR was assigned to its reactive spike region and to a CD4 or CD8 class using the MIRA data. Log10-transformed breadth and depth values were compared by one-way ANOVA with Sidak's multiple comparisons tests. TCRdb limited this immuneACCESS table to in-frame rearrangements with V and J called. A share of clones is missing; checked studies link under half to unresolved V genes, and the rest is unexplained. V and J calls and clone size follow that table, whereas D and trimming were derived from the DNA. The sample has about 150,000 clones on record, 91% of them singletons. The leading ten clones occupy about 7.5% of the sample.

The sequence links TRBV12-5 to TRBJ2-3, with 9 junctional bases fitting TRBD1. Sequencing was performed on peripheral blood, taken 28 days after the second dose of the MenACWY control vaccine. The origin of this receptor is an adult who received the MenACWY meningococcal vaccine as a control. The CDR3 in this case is CASRRLRTGETDTQYF. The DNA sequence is TGTGCTAGCAGGAGGCTAAGGACAGGGGAGACAGATACGCAGTATTTT.